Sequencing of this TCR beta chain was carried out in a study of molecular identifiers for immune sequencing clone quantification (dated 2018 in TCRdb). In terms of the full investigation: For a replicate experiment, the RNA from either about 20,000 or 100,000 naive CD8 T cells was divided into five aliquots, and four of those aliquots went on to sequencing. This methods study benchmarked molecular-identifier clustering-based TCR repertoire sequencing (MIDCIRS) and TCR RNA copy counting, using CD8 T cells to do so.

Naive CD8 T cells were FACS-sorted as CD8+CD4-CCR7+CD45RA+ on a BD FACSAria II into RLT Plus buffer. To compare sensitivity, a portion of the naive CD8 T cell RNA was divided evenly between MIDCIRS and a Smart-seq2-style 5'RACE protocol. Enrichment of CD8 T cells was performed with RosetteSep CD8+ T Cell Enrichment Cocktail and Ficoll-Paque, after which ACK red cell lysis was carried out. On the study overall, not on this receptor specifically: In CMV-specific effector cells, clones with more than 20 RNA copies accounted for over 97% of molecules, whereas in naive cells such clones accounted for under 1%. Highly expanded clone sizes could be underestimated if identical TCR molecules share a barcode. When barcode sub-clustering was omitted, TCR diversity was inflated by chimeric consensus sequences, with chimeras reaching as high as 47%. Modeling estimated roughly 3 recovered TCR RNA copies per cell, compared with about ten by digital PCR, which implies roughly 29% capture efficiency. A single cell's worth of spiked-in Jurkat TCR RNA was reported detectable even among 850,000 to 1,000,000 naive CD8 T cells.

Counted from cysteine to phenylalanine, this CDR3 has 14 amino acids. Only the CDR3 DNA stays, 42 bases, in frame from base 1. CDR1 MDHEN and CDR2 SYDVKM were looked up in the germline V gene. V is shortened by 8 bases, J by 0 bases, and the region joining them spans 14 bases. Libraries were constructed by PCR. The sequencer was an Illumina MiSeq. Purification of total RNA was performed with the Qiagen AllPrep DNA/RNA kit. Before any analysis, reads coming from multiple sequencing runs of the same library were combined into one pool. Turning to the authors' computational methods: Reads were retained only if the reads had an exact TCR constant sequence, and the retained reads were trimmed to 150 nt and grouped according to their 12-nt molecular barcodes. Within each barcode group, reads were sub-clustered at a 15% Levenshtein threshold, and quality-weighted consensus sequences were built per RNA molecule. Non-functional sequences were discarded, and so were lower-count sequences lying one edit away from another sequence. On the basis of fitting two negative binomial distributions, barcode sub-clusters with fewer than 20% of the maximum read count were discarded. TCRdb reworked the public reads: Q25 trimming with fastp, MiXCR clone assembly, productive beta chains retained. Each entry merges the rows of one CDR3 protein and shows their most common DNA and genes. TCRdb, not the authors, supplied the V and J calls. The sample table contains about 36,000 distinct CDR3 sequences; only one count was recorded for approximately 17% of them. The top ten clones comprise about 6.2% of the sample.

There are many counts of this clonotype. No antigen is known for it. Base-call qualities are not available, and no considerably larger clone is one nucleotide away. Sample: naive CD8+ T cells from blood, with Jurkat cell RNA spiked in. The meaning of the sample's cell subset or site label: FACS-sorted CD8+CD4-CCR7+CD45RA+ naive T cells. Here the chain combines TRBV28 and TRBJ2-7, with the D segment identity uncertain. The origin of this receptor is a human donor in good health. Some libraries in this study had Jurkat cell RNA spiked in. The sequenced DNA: TGTGCCAGCCGCTTATCCGTTAGCTCCTACGAGCAGTACTTC. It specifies CASRLSVSSYEQYF. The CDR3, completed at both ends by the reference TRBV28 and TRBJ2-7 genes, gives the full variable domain DVKVTQSSRYLVKRTGEKVFLECVQDMDHENMFWYRQDPGLGLRLIYFSYDVKMKEKGDIPEGYSVSREKKERFSLILESASTNQTSMYLCASRLSVSSYEQYFGPGTRLTVT.